The 25 T cell receptor beta chains below were found in one sample sequenced in a study of T-cell reconstitution after alpha-beta-depleted transplantation in children. The TCRbeta library was prepared with unique molecular identifiers. Each CDR3 protein is one row after TCRdb ran MiXCR on the PCR reads. The top ten clones hold more than 7% of a sample with fewer than 120,000 distinct CDR3 sequences, 10% of them seen once. Sequenced here: PBMCs from the stem cell graft donor, sampled from the stem cell graft. The receptors were sampled from a human donor who donated a stem cell graft to a child with acute lymphoblastic leukemia.

This clonotype was detected ten times or more. The gene calls are TRBV2 and TRBJ2-2; 9 nucleotides agree with TRBD1. Germline V gene sequence: CDR1 SNHLY, CDR2 FYNNEI. The CDR3 consists of 15 residues. Trimming removed 7 bases from V and 2 bases from J; junction bases left unmatched: 5. Here the CDR3 reads CASNRGLANTGELFF. In DNA, the CDR3 is TGTGCCAGCAACAGGGGGCTGGCCAACACCGGGGAGCTGTTTTTT.

The chain employs TRBV15 and TRBJ1-2; 10 positions match TRBD1. The CDR3 is 15 amino acids. With 3 bases clipped from V and 4 bases from J, the junction kept 5 bases outside the gene matches. The germline V gene encodes CDR1 LNHNV and CDR2 YYDKDF (reference sequence). The CDR3 DNA follows: TGTGCCACCAGCAGGGGGGGGACAGGGGCCTATGGCTACACCTTC. It yields the protein CATSRGGTGAYGYTF.

This clonotype was counted many times. The chain recombines TRBV7-3 with TRBJ2-7; tentatively, D is TRBD2 (6 bases). Germline CDR1 is SGHTA and CDR2 is FQGTGA. The CDR3 length is 16 residues. V was shortened by 0 bases and J by 4 bases, with 16 bases between the two germline ends. The CDR3: CASSLTATSTVYEQYF. CDR3 DNA: TGTGCCAGCAGCTTAACGGCGACTAGTACAGTGTACGAGCAGTACTTC.

This clonotype was detected many times. The rearrangement uses TRBV5-1 and TRBJ2-6; 8 nucleotides match TRBD1. V trimming: 3 bases; J trimming: 0 bases; junction bases outside the gene matches: 8. The CDR3 length is 18 residues. Looked up from germline, CDR1 is SGHRS and CDR2 is YFSETQ. The CDR3 is CASSYRTGLNSGANVLTF. The CDR3 nucleotides are TGCGCCAGCAGCTACCGGACAGGGCTAAACTCTGGGGCCAACGTCCTGACTTTC. The full variable domain, rest sourced from reference TRBV5-1 and TRBJ2-6, is KAGVTQTPRYLIKTRGQQVTLSCSPISGHRSVSWYQQTPGQGLQFLFEYFSETQRNKGNFPGRFSGRQFSNSRSEMNVSTLELGDSALYLCASSYRTGLNSGANVLTFGAGSRLTVL.

This clonotype was observed at least ten times. V and J are TRBV6-1 and TRBJ1-1, with 9 bases that match TRBD1. The V segment lost 6 bases and the J segment 2 bases; nucleotides outside the gene matches: 13. Per germline, CDR1 MNHNS and CDR2 SASEGT. This CDR3 region has 17 residues. CDR3 residues: CASSLASGQGSNTEAFF. In DNA, the CDR3 is TGTGCCAGCAGCCTAGCTTCGGGACAGGGAAGTAACACTGAAGCTTTCTTT.

This clonotype was counted many times. In nucleotides, the CDR3 is TGTGCCAGCAGTAAAACGACTATGGGCAAAAACATTCAGTACTTC. Protein: CASSKTTMGKNIQYF. The rearrangement links TRBV6-1 to TRBJ2-4, with D possibly TRBD2 on 5 matching bases. The ends were cut back, 5 bases at V and 3 bases at J, with 14 bases in the middle. Germline V gene sequence: CDR1 MNHNS, CDR2 SASEGT. The CDR3 runs 15 residues.

As DNA, the CDR3 is TGCAGTGCTATTTCTCTAAGTTTGGTCCAGTACTTC. Residues: CSAISLSLVQYF. The rearrangement links TRBV20-1 to TRBJ2-5; D is ambiguous. Germline V gene lookup returns CDR1 DFQATT and CDR2 SNEGSKA (reference sequence). Trimming cost V 4 bases and J 10 bases, with 16 bases left between them. The CDR3 has 12 residues.

In this sample, this clonotype turned up many times. The chain combines TRBV4-2 with TRBJ1-1; 8 bases agree with TRBD1. V shed 4 bases and J 7 bases; nucleotides not matched to a gene: 8. In germline, CDR1 is LGHNA, CDR2 YNFKEQ. The CDR3 has 14 residues. CDR3 DNA: TGTGCCAGCAGCCCACGACAGGGGATCGATGAAGCTTTCTTT. Residues: CASSPRQGIDEAFF.

The rearrangement joins TRBV7-4 to TRBJ2-7, with 10 bases fitting TRBD1. The CDR3 spans 18 residues. After removal of 3 bases from V and 5 bases from J, the junction contained 16 bases not matched to a gene. The germline CDR1 and CDR2 sequences are SGHVT and SQSDAQ. In nucleotides, the CDR3 is TGTGCCAGCAGCTTGATCCAACTTCGGGACAGGGGTGACCACGAGCAGTACTTC. Translated, it gives CASSLIQLRDRGDHEQYF.

This clonotype was counted ten times or more. V is TRBV6-5 and J is TRBJ1-2; 9 bases line up with TRBD1. Germline-derived CDR1 and CDR2 are MNHEY and SVGAGI. This CDR3 is built from 14 residues. V lost 1 base and J lost 5; bases outside the gene matches: 2. The CDR3 bases are TGTGCCAGCAGTTACTTGGGACAGGGTTATGGCTACACCTTC. It specifies CASSYLGQGYGYTF.

This clonotype was recorded many times. V and J are TRBV4-3 and TRBJ2-7, with D tentatively TRBD1 (6 bases). Between the trimmed V and J ends, which lost 0 bases and 4 bases, there was a span of 13 bases. Looked up from germline, CDR1 is LGHNA and CDR2 is YSLEER. This CDR3 spans 15 amino acids. CDR3 region: CASSQDLERGYEQYF. Here the CDR3 DNA reads TGCGCCAGCAGCCAAGATCTAGAGAGGGGGTACGAGCAGTACTTC.

On this clonotype itself: An end of the junction differs from the germline gene, which may be a read error. The V gene is TRBV9, the J gene TRBJ2-3; D is undetermined. Per the germline V gene, CDR1 is SGDLS and CDR2 is YYNGEE. The CDR3 is 15 residues long. The CDR3 reads CAGSIREGLKDTQYF. The DNA for the CDR3 is TGTGCCGGCAGCATAAGGGAAGGGTTGAAAGATACGCAGTATTTT.

Notes on this clonotype: This could be a read error, since a much larger clone is one nucleotide away. V gene TRBV7-9 combines with J gene TRBJ1-5, with TRBD1 as a possible D gene (5 bases). CDR3 length equals 14 residues. Germline lookup yields CDR1 SEHNR and CDR2 FQNEAQ (reference sequence). The CDR3 region is CASTPKGSTQPQHF. In nucleotides, the CDR3 is TGTGCCAGCACCCCGAAGGGGAGCACTCAGCCCCAGCATTTT.

The sample holds many counts of this clonotype. In DNA, the CDR3 is TGTGCCAGCAGTTTCACCGGGACTCCCCAGCATTTT. Its protein is CASSFTGTPQHF. The chain joins TRBV12-3 or TRBV12-4 to TRBJ1-5; possibly TRBD1 for D (5 bases). V was cut by 3 bases and J by 10 bases, with 10 bases left in between. The CDR3 contains 12 residues.

On this clonotype: It may be a read error: a sequence one base away is much more abundant. V is TRBV6-1 and J is TRBJ2-1; perhaps TRBD2 as D (6 bases). Germline V gene sequence: CDR1 MNHNS, CDR2 SASEGT. This CDR3 contains 15 residues. The CDR3 region is CSSSDAGRTYNEQFF. The CDR3 DNA reads TGTTCCAGCAGTGATGCGGGGCGCACCTACAATGAGCAGTTCTTC.

This clonotype was detected ten times or more. V gene TRBV12-3 or TRBV12-4 combines with J gene TRBJ2-2, with 15 positions matching TRBD2. Unmatched junction bases numbered 11, after V lost 7 bases and J lost 5 bases. This CDR3 has 18 residues. The CDR3 bases are TGTGCCAGCACCGACCCGGGACTAGCGGGAGGACGGACCGGGGAGCTGTTTTTT. Translating it yields CASTDPGLAGGRTGELFF.

As regards this clonotype: The germline gene is not matched at one end of the junction; a read error may be the cause. This chain joins TRBV20-1 and TRBJ1-4; 8 nucleotides match TRBD1. This CDR3 comprises 13 residues. CDR1 and CDR2 (germline): DFQATT, SNEGSKA (reference sequence). CDR3 protein: CSAPTGGREKPFF. CDR3 coding DNA: TGCAGTGCTCCAACAGGGGGTCGTGAAAAACCGTTTTTT.

This clonotype was counted between two and nine times. This rearrangement joins TRBV30 to TRBJ2-1; 12 bases match TRBD2. J gave up 13 bases and V 5 bases, and 6 bases lay outside the gene matches. The germline CDR1 and CDR2 sequences are GTSNPN and SVGIG (reference sequence). The CDR3 consists of 12 residues. The DNA of the CDR3 is TGTGCCTGGTTAACTAGCGGGAGGCCTCAGTTCTTC. It translates to CAWLTSGRPQFF. The full variable domain, its missing parts supplied by reference TRBV30 and TRBJ2-1, is SQTIHQWPATLVQPVGSPLSLECTVEGTSNPNLYWYRQAAGRGLQLLFYSVGIGQISSEVPQNLSASRPQDRQFILSSKKLLLSDSGFYLCAWLTSGRPQFFGPGTRLTVL.

This clonotype was observed many times. V is TRBV20-1 and J is TRBJ1-3; no clear D. V was pared by 6 bases and J by 1 base, with 10 bases between. The CDR3 loop spans 13 amino acids. CDR1 DFQATT and CDR2 SNEGSKA come from the germline V gene (reference sequence). The CDR3 DNA is TGCAGTGCCGCGGCTCAGTCTGGAAACACCATATATTTT. Its protein product is CSAAAQSGNTIYF.

Comments on this clonotype: The junction departs from germline at one end; a sequencing error may be responsible. The rearrangement uses TRBV7-8 and TRBJ1-5; D gene uncertain. Germline lookup yields CDR1 SGHVS and CDR2 FQNEAQ. This CDR3 is 16 amino acids long. CDR3: CASSLGGSGSNQPQHF. The CDR3, as DNA: TGTGCCAGCAGCTTAGGAGGGAGCGGTAGCAATCAGCCCCAGCATTTC.

This clonotype has only a few counts. The chain carries TRBV30 and TRBJ1-1; tentatively, D is TRBD1 (6 bases). The CDR3 consists of 14 residues. Looked up from germline, CDR1 is GTSNPN and CDR2 is SVGIG (reference sequence). Deletions cut 2 bases from V and 5 bases from J, with 15 bases between. CDR3 nucleotide sequence: TGTGCCTGGAGTACCCAAGGGGGGTTAACTGAAGCTTTCTTT. It codes for CAWSTQGGLTEAFF.

In its sample, this clonotype was seen many times. This chain uses TRBV18 with TRBJ1-6; D gene unclear. The germline gives CDR1 KGHSH, CDR2 LQKENI. CDR3 length equals 15 residues. V was cut by 3 bases and J by 10 bases, with 16 bases left in between. The CDR3 region has the DNA TGTGCCAGCTCACCGGCCCCGGGGTCGGGCTCACCCCTCCACTTT. This codes for CASSPAPGSGSPLHF.

The V and J genes are TRBV20-1 and TRBJ2-5; D gene unclear. This CDR3 has 14 amino acids. From germline, CDR1 is DFQATT and CDR2 SNEGSKA (reference sequence). Trimming removed 3 bases at V and 5 bases at J, with 16 bases between. DNA of the CDR3: TGCAGTGCTAGGGGCAATTTCGCTTTCGAGACCCAGTACTTC. The encoded protein is CSARGNFAFETQYF.

In this sample, this clonotype turned up many times. The chain carries TRBV4-3 and TRBJ2-3; D not certain. This CDR3 is built from 16 residues. Germline V gene lookup returns CDR1 LGHNA and CDR2 YSLEER. V lost 0 bases and J 0 bases, leaving 10 bases between the germline ends. The CDR3 reads CASSQDSRSSTDTQYF. For the CDR3, the DNA is TGCGCCAGCAGCCAAGATTCCCGATCTAGCACAGATACGCAGTATTTT.

In this sample, this clonotype turned up many times. The chain couples TRBV29-1 to TRBJ1-1; 8 bases are shared with TRBD1. The CDR3 spans 15 residues. V lost 0 bases and J lost 6; bases outside the gene matches: 9. Per germline, CDR1 SQVTM and CDR2 ANQGSEA. CDR3 DNA: TGCAGCGTTGAAGATTTGGACAGGGAGGGCGCTGAAGCTTTCTTT. Translation: CSVEDLDREGAEAFF.